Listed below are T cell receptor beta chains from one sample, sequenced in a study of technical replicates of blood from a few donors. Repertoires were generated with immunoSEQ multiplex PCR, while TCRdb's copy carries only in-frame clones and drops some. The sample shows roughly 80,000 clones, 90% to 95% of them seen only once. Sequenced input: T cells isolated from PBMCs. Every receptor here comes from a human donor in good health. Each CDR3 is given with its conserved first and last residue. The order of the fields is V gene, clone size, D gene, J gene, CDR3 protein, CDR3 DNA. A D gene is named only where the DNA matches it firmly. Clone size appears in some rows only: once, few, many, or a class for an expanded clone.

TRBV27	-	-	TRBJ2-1	CASSLQGYNEQFF	TGTGCCAGCAGTCTACAGGGATACAATGAGCAGTTCTTC
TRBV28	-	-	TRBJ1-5	CASSLFAENQPQHF	TGTGCCAGCAGTTTATTTGCCGAGAATCAGCCCCAGCATTTT
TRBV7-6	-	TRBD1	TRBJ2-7	CASSLVGDGTGYDEQYF	TGTGCCAGCAGCTTAGTCGGTGACGGGACAGGGTACGACGAGCAGTACTTC
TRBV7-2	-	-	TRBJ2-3	CASWGQRGGTDTQYF	TGTGCCAGCTGGGGACAGCGAGGGGGGACAGATACGCAGTATTTT
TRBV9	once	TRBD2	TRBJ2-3	CASSLRLASDTQYF	TGTGCCAGCAGCCTCCGACTAGCCTCAGATACGCAGTATTTT
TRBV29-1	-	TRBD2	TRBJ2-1	CSGVFSGRYYEQFF	TGCAGCGGAGTTTTTAGCGGGAGGTACTATGAGCAGTTCTTC
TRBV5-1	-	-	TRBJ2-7	CASSLGDSASYEQYF	TGCGCCAGCAGCTTGGGCGATAGCGCCTCCTACGAGCAGTACTTC
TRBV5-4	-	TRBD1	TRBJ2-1	CASSMGWDRPSEQFF	TGTGCCAGCAGCATGGGATGGGACAGGCCTAGTGAGCAGTTCTTC
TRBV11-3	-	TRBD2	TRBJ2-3	CASSSGLAGGTDTQYF	TGTGCCAGCAGCTCTGGACTAGCGGGAGGCACAGATACGCAGTATTTT
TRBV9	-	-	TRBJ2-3	CASSVGQPKFGTDTQYF	TGTGCCAGCAGCGTAGGACAGCCCAAGTTCGGCACAGATACGCAGTATTTT
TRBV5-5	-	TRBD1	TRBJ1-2	CASSFGTGTWLGYTF	TGTGCCAGCAGCTTCGGGACAGGGACATGGCTAGGCTACACCTTC
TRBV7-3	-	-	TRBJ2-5	CASSLMPGGQETQYF	TGTGCCAGCAGCTTAATGCCCGGGGGGCAGGAGACCCAGTACTTC
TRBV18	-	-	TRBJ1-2	CASSPVGGAAYGYTF	TGTGCCAGCTCACCTGTAGGGGGAGCGGCCTATGGCTACACCTTC
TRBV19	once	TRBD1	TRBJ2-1	CASKDRAWFF	TGTGCCAGTAAGGACAGGGCATGGTTCTTC
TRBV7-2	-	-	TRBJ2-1	CASSLTSEGVNEQFF	TGTGCCAGCAGCTTAACTAGCGAGGGGGTCAATGAGCAGTTCTTC
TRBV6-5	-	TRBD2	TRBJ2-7	CASSPGTSGTYEQYF	TGTGCCAGCAGCCCCGGGACTAGCGGGACGTACGAGCAGTACTTC
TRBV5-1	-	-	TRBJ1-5	CASSFPAGHNQPQHF	TGCGCCAGCAGCTTCCCCGCGGGGCACAATCAGCCCCAGCATTTT
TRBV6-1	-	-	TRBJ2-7	CASQEDDTYFYEQYF	TGTGCCAGCCAGGAGGACGACACCTATTTCTACGAGCAGTACTTC
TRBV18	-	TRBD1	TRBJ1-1	CASSLGPGQSPEAFF	TGTGCCAGCTCACTTGGACCGGGACAGTCCCCTGAAGCTTTCTTT
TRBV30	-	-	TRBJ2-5	CAWIGHQHQETQYF	TGTGCCTGGATTGGACACCAACACCAAGAGACCCAGTACTTC
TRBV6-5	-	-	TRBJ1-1	CASTTNTEAFF	TGTGCCAGCACTACGAACACTGAAGCTTTCTTT
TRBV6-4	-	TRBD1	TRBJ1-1	CASMEAGGQYEAFF	TGTGCCAGCATGGAGGCAGGGGGCCAATATGAAGCTTTCTTT
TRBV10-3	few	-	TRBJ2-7	CAISGASRTSYEQYF	TGTGCCATCAGTGGCGCTAGCAGGACCTCATACGAGCAGTACTTC
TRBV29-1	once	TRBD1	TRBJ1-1	CSAVGTGEEAFF	TGCAGCGCTGTCGGGACAGGGGAGGAAGCTTTCTTT
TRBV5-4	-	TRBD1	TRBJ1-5	CATSEGPPGGTNQPQHF	TGTGCCACTTCTGAAGGCCCACCAGGGGGCACCAATCAGCCCCAGCATTTT
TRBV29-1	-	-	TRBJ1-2	CSVEEMVRSFYGYTF	TGCAGCGTTGAAGAGATGGTGAGGAGCTTCTATGGCTACACCTTC
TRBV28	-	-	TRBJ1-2	CASSWPEGRYGYTF	TGTGCCAGCAGTTGGCCCGAGGGCAGGTATGGCTACACCTTC
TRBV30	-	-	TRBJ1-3	CAWRRREMGGNTIYF	TGTGCCTGGAGACGGAGGGAGATGGGCGGAAACACCATATATTTT
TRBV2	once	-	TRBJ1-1	CASSGQLNTEAFF	TGTGCCAGCAGCGGACAGTTGAACACTGAAGCTTTCTTT
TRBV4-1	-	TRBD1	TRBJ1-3	CASTNRGGNTIYF	TGCGCCAGCACTAACAGGGGCGGAAACACCATATATTTT
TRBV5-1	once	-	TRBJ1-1	CASSLVGGRATEAFF	TGCGCCAGCAGCTTGGTAGGGGGTCGAGCCACTGAAGCTTTCTTT
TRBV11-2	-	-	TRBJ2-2	CASSLFGGRAHGELFF	TGTGCCAGCAGCTTATTCGGCGGAAGAGCACACGGGGAGCTGTTTTTT
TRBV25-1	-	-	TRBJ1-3	CASSEFFSGNTIYF	TGTGCCAGCAGTGAATTCTTCTCTGGAAACACCATATATTTT
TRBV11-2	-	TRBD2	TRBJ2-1	CASSLGVGPRPSGSNEQFF	TGTGCCAGCAGCTTAGGGGTGGGGCCCCGGCCTAGCGGGAGTAATGAGCAGTTCTTC